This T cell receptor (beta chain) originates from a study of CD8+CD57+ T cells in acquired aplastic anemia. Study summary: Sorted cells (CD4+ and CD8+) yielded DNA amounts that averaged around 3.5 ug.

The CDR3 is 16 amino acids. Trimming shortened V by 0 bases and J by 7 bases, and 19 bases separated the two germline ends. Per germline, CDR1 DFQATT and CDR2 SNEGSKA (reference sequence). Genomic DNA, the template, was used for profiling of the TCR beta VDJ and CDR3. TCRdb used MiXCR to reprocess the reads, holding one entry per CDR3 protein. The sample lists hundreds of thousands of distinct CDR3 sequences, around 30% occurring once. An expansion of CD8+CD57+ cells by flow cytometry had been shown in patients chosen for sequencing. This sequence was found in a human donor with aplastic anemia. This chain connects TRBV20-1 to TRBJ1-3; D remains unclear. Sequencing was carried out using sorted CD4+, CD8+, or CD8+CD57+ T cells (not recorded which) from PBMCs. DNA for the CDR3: TGCAGTGCTAGAGAGGGAAGAGGCCCCCTTGGGAACACCATATATTTT. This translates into CSAREGRGPLGNTIYF.